This is a list of T cell receptor beta chains from one sample in a study of a mutant IDH1 vaccine in newly diagnosed glioma. Their antigens are not known. Data came from immunoSEQ multiplex PCR; TCRdb stores just in-frame clones and leaves some out. The profile shows approximately 41,000 clones, under 80% of them singletons. Material: PBMCs, obtained from a glioma patient whose treatment included an IDH1 peptide vaccine. The receptors come from a woman between 40 and 55 years old with glioma. Some clones in this sample may be carry-over from other donors' samples. Each CDR3 is given with its conserved first and last residue. D genes are given only for firm matches. Clone size is given for some rows only: seen once, a few or many times, or a class if the clone is expanded.

abundance: NA; d_gene: NA; v_gene: TRBV7-2; len: 13; j_gene: TRBJ2-1; CDR3aa: CASSLALRNEQFF; CDR3nt: TGTGCCAGCAGCTTAGCTCTTCGCAATGAGCAGTTCTTC
abundance: NA; d_gene: TRBD1; v_gene: TRBV2; len: 14; j_gene: TRBJ2-1; CDR3aa: CATMLDRIYNEQFF; CDR3nt: TGTGCCACTATGCTGGACAGGATTTACAATGAGCAGTTCTTC
abundance: NA; d_gene: NA; v_gene: TRBV30; len: 14; j_gene: TRBJ1-2; CDR3aa: CAWSVHLSDYGYTF; CDR3nt: TGTGCCTGGAGTGTACACCTGTCGGACTATGGCTACACCTTC
abundance: NA; d_gene: NA; v_gene: TRBV13; len: 15; j_gene: TRBJ1-2; CDR3aa: CASSLPLRGAQGYTF; CDR3nt: TGTGCCAGCAGCTTACCGTTGAGGGGGGCGCAGGGCTACACCTTC
abundance: once; d_gene: NA; v_gene: TRBV5-1; len: 14; j_gene: TRBJ2-3; CDR3aa: CASSLGPGSDTQYF; CDR3nt: TGCGCCAGCAGCTTAGGGCCCGGTTCAGATACGCAGTATTTT
abundance: NA; d_gene: NA; v_gene: TRBV14; len: 14; j_gene: TRBJ1-2; CDR3aa: CASSRWGATFGYTF; CDR3nt: TGTGCCAGCAGCCGGTGGGGGGCCACGTTCGGCTACACCTTC
abundance: NA; d_gene: NA; v_gene: TRBV2; len: 16; j_gene: TRBJ2-6; CDR3aa: CASSEFRGSGANVLTF; CDR3nt: TGTGCCAGCAGTGAATTTCGGGGCTCTGGGGCCAACGTCCTGACTTTC
abundance: NA; d_gene: NA; v_gene: TRBV29-1; len: 16; j_gene: TRBJ2-2; CDR3aa: CSVEGAVETFPGELFF; CDR3nt: TGCAGCGTTGAAGGAGCGGTTGAGACTTTCCCCGGGGAGCTGTTTTTT
abundance: NA; d_gene: NA; v_gene: TRBV5-4; len: 12; j_gene: TRBJ2-7; CDR3aa: CASSYGLNEQYF; CDR3nt: TGTGCCAGCAGCTACGGACTAAACGAGCAGTACTTC
abundance: NA; d_gene: NA; v_gene: TRBV28; len: 16; j_gene: TRBJ1-1; CDR3aa: CASSPPLLLQGTEAFF; CDR3nt: TGTGCCAGCAGTCCCCCCCTTTTACTCCAGGGCACTGAAGCTTTCTTT
abundance: NA; d_gene: NA; v_gene: TRBV4-1; len: 15; j_gene: TRBJ2-7; CDR3aa: CASSQARDSQYEQYF; CDR3nt: TGCGCCAGCAGCCAAGCCCGGGACTCTCAGTACGAGCAGTACTTC
abundance: once; d_gene: NA; v_gene: TRBV10-3; len: 11; j_gene: TRBJ2-2; CDR3aa: CATMDTGELFF; CDR3nt: TGTGCCACGATGGACACCGGGGAGCTGTTTTTT